The sequence of this T cell receptor beta chain was determined in a study of shared clonotypes between healthy human individuals. Overall study findings and caveats: Among the subsets, naive ones generally showed larger estimated richness than memory ones.

V was trimmed by 9 bases and J by 3 bases, leaving 9 bases between them. Germline assignment: CDR1 MDHEN and CDR2 SYDVKM. The length of the CDR3 is 12 residues. As to this clone: What it recognizes is unknown.

Profiled with immunoSEQ multiplex PCR; TCRdb holds only in-frame clones, not every one. The sample yields roughly 2,500,000 clones, 80% to 95% seen once. The clonotype was recovered from a man younger than 35 in good health. Some clones in this sample may be carry-over from other donors' samples. Sequenced sample: naive CD4+ T cells from PBMCs. Subset indicated: CD45RA+ positively selected. The gene calls are TRBV28 and TRBJ1-5, with no clear D. DNA for the CDR3: TGTGCCAGTAATCTCCTCAATCAGCCCCAGCATTTT. Translating gives CASNLLNQPQHF.